These T cell receptor beta chains were read from a single sample in a study of shared clonotypes between healthy human individuals. Clones were read by immunoSEQ multiplex PCR, and TCRdb kept only the in-frame ones, dropping some. The sample has fewer than 400,000 clones; 74% are singletons. The sample taken for sequencing was memory CD4+ T cells sorted from blood. These receptors were obtained from a man aged 25 to 40 in good health. Both conserved end residues are part of each CDR3. D genes are given only for firm matches. Clone size is stated in some rows and not others, as once, few, many or a class when expanded.

>TRBV18|-|-|TRBJ2-3
CASSMGHLDTQYF
TGTGCCAGCTCAATGGGACATCTTGATACGCAGTATTTT
>TRBV7-2|-|TRBD1|TRBJ1-2
CASSFDDRGFVYGYTF
TGTGCCAGCAGCTTTGACGACAGGGGGTTTGTTTATGGCTACACCTTC
>TRBV7-9|few|TRBD2|TRBJ2-1
CASSLLLAGVIGSNNEQFF
TGTGCCAGCAGCTTACTCCTAGCGGGAGTTATCGGGAGCAACAATGAGCAGTTCTTC
>TRBV28|-|-|TRBJ1-2
CASSRSFEGYGYTF
TGTGCCAGCAGTCGGTCCTTTGAGGGCTATGGCTACACCTTC
>TRBV5-1|-|TRBD1|TRBJ2-7
CASRMTGETYEQYF
TGCGCCAGCAGGATGACAGGGGAGACCTACGAGCAGTACTTC
>TRBV5-8|-|-|TRBJ1-1
CASSGKGGGRAEAFF
TGTGCCAGCAGCGGCAAAGGCGGGGGGAGAGCTGAAGCTTTCTTT
>TRBV2|-|-|TRBJ1-2
CASSESQGRGYTF
TGTGCCAGCAGTGAGTCGCAGGGTCGTGGCTACACCTTC
>TRBV29-1|medium-sized|-|TRBJ1-2
CSVRDPRNYGYTF
TGCAGCGTTCGGGACCCCAGGAACTATGGCTACACCTTC
>TRBV18|-|-|TRBJ1-5
CASSYGREANQPQHF
TGTGCCAGCTCCTATGGGAGGGAGGCAAATCAGCCCCAGCATTTT
>TRBV28|-|-|TRBJ2-7
CASMGSSYEQYF
TGTGCCAGCATGGGCAGCTCCTACGAGCAGTACTTC
>TRBV5-1|-|-|TRBJ2-5
CASSWGITEETQYF
TGCGCCAGCAGCTGGGGGATCACAGAAGAGACCCAGTACTTC
>TRBV28|-|-|TRBJ1-3
CASRTTGRNTIYF
TGTGCCAGCAGGACCACAGGGAGAAACACCATATATTTT
>TRBV5-1|-|-|TRBJ2-1
CASSLESRNNEQFF
TGCGCCAGCAGCTTGGAGTCTAGAAACAATGAGCAGTTCTTC
>TRBV7-2|-|TRBD1|TRBJ1-4
CASSLTGTGIEKLFF
TGTGCCAGCAGCTTAACCGGGACAGGGATTGAAAAACTGTTTTTT
>TRBV29-1|-|TRBD2|TRBJ2-7
CSVATKTLSGSQYHRQYF
TGCAGCGTGGCCACCAAGACGTTGAGCGGGAGCCAGTATCATCGGCAGTACTTC
>TRBV9|-|TRBD1|TRBJ1-2
CASSETGAVGGYTF
TGTGCCAGCAGCGAGACAGGGGCCGTGGGGGGCTACACCTTC
>TRBV21-1|-|-|TRBJ2-4
CASSKAFWGPLFEYF
TGTGCCAGCAGCAAAGCCTTTTGGGGTCCCCTCTTTGAGTACTTC
>TRBV28|-|TRBD1|TRBJ2-7
CASRGQGALYEQYF
TGTGCCAGCAGGGGACAGGGGGCTCTTTACGAGCAGTACTTC
>TRBV28|once|-|TRBJ2-7
CASSLSDGLYEQYF
TGTGCCAGCAGTTTATCGGACGGACTCTACGAGCAGTACTTC
>TRBV11-2|-|TRBD1|TRBJ1-1
CASSSTGGAGTEAFF
TGTGCCAGCAGCTCCACAGGGGGCGCAGGCACTGAAGCTTTCTTT
>TRBV5-4|few|-|TRBJ2-1
CASSFGHKPYNEQFF
TGTGCCAGCAGTTTTGGACATAAACCCTACAATGAGCAGTTCTTC
>TRBV2|-|-|TRBJ2-1
CASRPSSGGNEQFF
TGTGCCAGCAGACCTAGTAGTGGGGGCAATGAGCAGTTCTTC
>TRBV11-2|-|TRBD2|TRBJ2-7
CASRGTSGYEQYF
TGTGCCAGCAGAGGAACTAGCGGTTACGAGCAGTACTTC
>TRBV5-1|-|-|TRBJ1-4
CASSLGLTGPHEKLFF
TGCGCCAGCAGCTTGGGGTTGACAGGCCCCCATGAAAAACTGTTTTTT
>TRBV19|-|-|TRBJ1-1
CASFTPGLPMNTEAFF
TGTGCCAGTTTTACACCGGGGCTACCGATGAACACTGAAGCTTTCTTT
>TRBV5-5|few|-|TRBJ1-1
CASSLTAMNTEAFF
TGTGCCAGCAGCTTAACAGCTATGAACACTGAAGCTTTCTTT
>TRBV10-1|few|-|TRBJ2-7
CASRPILSYLFLGEQYF
TGCGCCAGCAGACCGATACTCAGCTACCTCTTCCTGGGGGAGCAGTACTTC
>TRBV5-1|-|TRBD2|TRBJ2-1
CASSLVGGRLYNEQFF
TGCGCCAGCAGCTTGGTCGGCGGGAGACTATACAATGAGCAGTTCTTC
>TRBV9|-|TRBD2|TRBJ2-5
CASSVVAGAKETQYF
TGTGCCAGCAGCGTAGTAGCGGGTGCTAAAGAGACCCAGTACTTC
>TRBV5-1|-|TRBD2|TRBJ2-7
CASSSYREADFSYEQYF
TGCGCCAGCAGCAGCTACCGGGAGGCCGACTTCTCCTACGAGCAGTACTTC
>TRBV19|-|TRBD2|TRBJ2-7
CASSTRRGASHYEQYF
TGTGCCAGTAGTACCCGGCGGGGGGCGTCACACTACGAGCAGTACTTC
>TRBV9|-|TRBD1|TRBJ2-1
CASSVGSGGLYNEQFF
TGTGCCAGCAGCGTAGGGTCAGGGGGTTTATACAATGAGCAGTTCTTC
>TRBV6-6|many|-|TRBJ1-1
CASSRRGGWTEAFF
TGTGCCAGCAGTCGGAGGGGGGGTTGGACTGAAGCTTTCTTT
>TRBV19|-|TRBD2|TRBJ2-2
CASIDLAGGAHNTGELFF
TGTGCCAGTATTGATCTAGCGGGCGGGGCCCATAACACCGGGGAGCTGTTTTTT
>TRBV1|-|-|TRBJ2-7
CTSSHSGEQYF
TGCACCAGCAGCCATTCTGGCGAGCAGTACTTC
>TRBV6-1|-|TRBD2|TRBJ2-1
CASSEADGRAGGGSYNEQFF
TGTGCCAGCAGTGAAGCGGACGGGCGTGCGGGAGGTGGCTCCTACAATGAGCAGTTCTTC
>TRBV6-5|-|-|TRBJ2-7
CASSPVGLEQYF
TGTGCCAGCAGCCCCGTGGGGCTCGAGCAGTACTTC
>TRBV7-9|-|-|TRBJ1-5
CASSLDRNNQPQHF
TGTGCCAGCAGCTTAGACAGGAACAATCAGCCCCAGCATTTT
>TRBV5-1|once|TRBD2|TRBJ2-3
CASSIRLAGETDTQYF
TGCGCCAGCAGCATTCGACTAGCGGGAGAGACAGATACGCAGTATTTT
>TRBV9|-|TRBD2|TRBJ2-7
CASSVAVGSGVYEQYF
TGTGCCAGCAGCGTAGCTGTAGGGAGCGGGGTCTACGAGCAGTACTTC
>TRBV19|-|-|TRBJ2-7
CASSQSTNEQYF
TGTGCCAGTAGCCAGAGTACGAACGAGCAGTACTTC
>TRBV19|-|TRBD1|TRBJ1-4
CASADRVDEKLFF
TGTGCCAGTGCGGACAGGGTGGATGAAAAACTGTTTTTT
>TRBV7-9|-|TRBD2|TRBJ2-1
CASSLAVAGEDEQFF
TGTGCCAGCAGCTTAGCGGTAGCGGGAGAGGATGAGCAGTTCTTC
>TRBV25-1|-|TRBD1|TRBJ2-7
CASSEPGQGALNEQYF
TGTGCCAGCAGTGAGCCGGGACAGGGGGCGCTCAACGAGCAGTACTTC
>TRBV2|-|-|TRBJ2-5
CASSEISRLAKETQYF
TGTGCCAGCAGTGAAATTTCGAGGCTAGCGAAAGAGACCCAGTACTTC
>TRBV28|-|-|TRBJ2-7
CASGQVRKQYF
TGTGCCAGCGGTCAGGTTCGCAAGCAGTACTTC
>TRBV5-6|-|-|TRBJ2-1
CASSRAGSFSYNEQFF
TGTGCCAGCAGCCGCGCGGGGTCTTTCTCCTACAATGAGCAGTTCTTC
>TRBV5-6|-|-|TRBJ1-1
CASSLPRGTEAFF
TGTGCCAGCAGCTTGCCAAGGGGCACTGAAGCTTTCTTT
>TRBV5-1|-|TRBD2|TRBJ2-2
CASSLSAGGTGELFF
TGCGCCAGCAGCTTGTCCGCGGGAGGCACCGGGGAGCTGTTTTTT
>TRBV6-5|few|TRBD1|TRBJ1-2
CASRDRVSGYGYTF
TGTGCCAGCAGGGACAGGGTGTCAGGGTATGGCTACACCTTC
>TRBV10-1|-|TRBD2|TRBJ2-4
CASSAGSGMVKNIQYF
TGCGCCAGCAGTGCAGGTAGCGGGATGGTCAAAAACATTCAGTACTTC
>TRBV15|once|TRBD2|TRBJ2-7
CATSRGLAGGHEQYF
TGTGCCACCAGCAGAGGACTAGCGGGAGGGCACGAGCAGTACTTC
>TRBV7-2|few|TRBD2|TRBJ2-3
CASSKGGKDTQYF
TGTGCCAGCAGCAAGGGAGGGAAGGATACGCAGTATTTT
>TRBV19|-|-|TRBJ2-3
CASSIGNPGVTDTQYF
TGTGCCAGTAGTATAGGGAACCCCGGGGTTACAGATACGCAGTATTTT
>TRBV7-2|-|TRBD2|TRBJ2-4
CASSLARLAGKVTKNIQYF
TGTGCCAGCAGCTTAGCGCGGCTAGCGGGAAAGGTAACCAAAAACATTCAGTACTTC